The 20 T cell receptor beta chains presented below share a single source sample, sequenced in a study of cytomegalovirus exposure and HLA in healthy donors. PCR employed 60 Vbeta and 13 Jbeta primers. The method was immunoSEQ multiplex PCR; TCRdb's version includes in-frame clones alone and lacks a portion of them. The sample holds over 95,000 clones, 77% seen once. The sample was PBMCs. The receptors stem from a man aged 40-49 years in good health and CMV-seropositive.

J is TRBJ1-2 and V is TRBV14; D ambiguous. V lost 4 bases to trimming and J lost 8 bases, with 14 bases between them. This CDR3 contains 13 residues. The V gene's germline CDR1 is SGHDN and CDR2 FVKESK. The CDR3 DNA is TGTGCCAGCAGCCTCGACCCACGAGGGGGCTACACCTTC. This encodes CASSLDPRGGYTF.

This CDR3 is CASSLVGTGGLPGNQPQHF. The CDR3 DNA reads TGTGCCAGCAGCTTAGTTGGGACAGGGGGTCTTCCAGGCAATCAGCCCCAGCATTTT. The V gene is TRBV7-2, the J gene TRBJ1-5; 11 bases are shared with TRBD1. V was pared by 1 base and J by 2 bases, with 10 bases of the junction left unmatched. The CDR3 loop spans 19 amino acids. Germline loops: CDR1 SGHTA, CDR2 FQGNSA.

The chain recombines TRBV30 with TRBJ1-2; TRBD1 matches 11 bases. The junction had 3 bases not matched to a gene; V was cut back by 2 bases and J by 4 bases. This CDR3 is 14 amino acids long. From germline, CDR1 is GTSNPN and CDR2 SVGIG (reference sequence). Here the CDR3 reads CAWSKGTGGYGYTF. CDR3 in DNA: TGTGCCTGGAGTAAAGGGACAGGGGGCTATGGCTACACCTTC.

This clone occurred many times. J is TRBJ2-5 and V is TRBV4-3, with 9 bases fitting TRBD2. J lost 1 base, V lost 1 base, and 1 base had no gene match. The CDR3 spans 15 residues. Germline V gene data show CDR1 as LGHNA and CDR2 as YSLEER. The CDR3 region is CASSQARGGQETQYF. For the CDR3, the DNA is TGCGCCAGCAGCCAAGCGCGGGGGGGCCAAGAGACCCAGTACTTC.

V gene TRBV15 combines with J gene TRBJ1-2, with 9 bases aligning to TRBD1. V lost 1 base to trimming and J lost 5 bases; unmatched junction nucleotides: 5. Germline V gene lookup returns CDR1 LNHNV and CDR2 YYDKDF (reference sequence). This CDR3 contains 15 residues. The CDR3 reads CATSRGQGVQYGYTF. For the CDR3, the DNA is TGTGCCACCAGCAGAGGACAGGGGGTACAATATGGCTACACCTTC.

The chain couples TRBV7-6 to TRBJ2-1; TRBD1 matches at 8 bases. V lost 3 bases to trimming and J lost 5 bases; unmatched junction nucleotides: 3. CDR3 length equals 14 residues. Germline lookup yields CDR1 SGHVS and CDR2 FNYEAQ. This chain's CDR3 is CASSFRTGNNEQFF. The CDR3 coding sequence is TGTGCCAGCAGCTTCCGGACAGGGAACAATGAGCAGTTCTTC.

There are a few counts of this clone. The J gene is TRBJ1-5, the V gene TRBV7-4; the match to TRBD1 covers 10 bases. The CDR3 has 16 residues. V lost 3 bases, J lost 1 base, and 3 bases stayed unmatched. The V gene's germline CDR1 is SGHVT and CDR2 SQSDAQ. The CDR3 sequence is CASSLGQGFSNQPQHF. The CDR3 coding sequence is TGTGCCAGCAGCTTGGGACAGGGGTTCAGCAATCAGCCCCAGCATTTT.

V gene TRBV2 combines with J gene TRBJ2-1, with 7 bases that match TRBD2. Germline CDR1 SNHLY, CDR2 FYNNEI. The CDR3 consists of 14 residues. With V trimmed by 8 bases and J by 4 bases, 8 bases remained unmatched. CDR3 residues: CASGGEGRYNEQFF. The CDR3 region has the DNA TGTGCCAGCGGGGGGGAGGGTCGGTACAATGAGCAGTTCTTC.

The genes are TRBV7-9 and TRBJ1-2; D unresolved. This CDR3 contains 13 residues. Germline V CDR1 and CDR2: SEHNR, FQNEAQ (reference sequence). V lost 4 bases, J lost 4 bases, and 10 bases lay in between. CDR3 coding DNA: TGTGCCAGCAGCTCGGAAGGAGGCTATGGCTACACCTTC. This translates into CASSSEGGYGYTF. Full variable domain (missing parts from reference TRBV7-9 and TRBJ1-2): DTGVSQNPRHKITKRGQNVTFRCDPISEHNRLYWYRQTLGQGPEFLTYFQNEAQLEKSRLLSDRFSAERPKGSFSTLEIQRTEQGDSAMYLCASSSEGGYGYTFGSGTRLTVV.

V and J are TRBV7-2 and TRBJ2-7; D is uncertain. CDR3 length equals 14 residues. CDR1 is SGHTA and CDR2 is FQGNSA in the germline V gene. V was shortened by 5 bases and J by 0 bases, with 11 bases between the two germline ends. CDR3 loop: CASSPWRSSYEQYF. CDR3 DNA: TGTGCCAGCAGCCCGTGGCGGAGCTCCTACGAGCAGTACTTC.

The chain uses TRBV11-3 and TRBJ2-1; 10 positions match TRBD1. Germline lookup yields CDR1 SGHNT and CDR2 YENEEA. The CDR3 sequence is 15 residues long. Trimming at V came to 1 base and at J to 5 bases, leaving 2 bases not matched to a gene. CDR3 nucleotide sequence: TGTGCCAGCAGCTTAGGGGGGACAGGGGACAATGAGCAGTTCTTC. Its protein product is CASSLGGTGDNEQFF.

The rearrangement uses TRBV6-5 and TRBJ2-5; unclear D gene. Deletions cut 4 bases from V and 4 bases from J, with 10 bases between. Germline V lookup: CDR1 MNHEY, CDR2 SVGAGI. The CDR3 covers 13 residues. CDR3 region: CASSSSFRETQYF. CDR3 bases: TGTGCCAGCAGTTCCTCTTTTCGAGAGACCCAGTACTTC.

This clone was picked up a small number of times. The sample has other DNA sequences that encode this CDR3 too. The chain is built from TRBV18 and TRBJ1-4; a weak D match, TRBD1 (5 bases). The CDR3 runs 15 residues. The ends were cut back, 3 bases at V and 0 bases at J, with 8 bases in the middle. Looked up from germline, CDR1 is KGHSH and CDR2 is LQKENI. CDR3 sequence reads: CASSPQGATNEKLFF. The CDR3, as DNA: TGTGCCAGCTCACCTCAAGGGGCAACTAATGAAAAACTGTTTTTT.

The rearrangement links TRBV7-2 to TRBJ2-5; the match to TRBD2 covers 9 bases. After removal of 1 base from V and 4 bases from J, the junction contained 7 bases not matched to a gene. The CDR3 sequence is 16 residues long. Germline V gene sequence: CDR1 SGHTA, CDR2 FQGNSA. The CDR3 protein is CASSLEGGGAGETQYF. CDR3 in DNA: TGTGCCAGCAGCTTAGAAGGCGGGGGGGCCGGAGAGACCCAGTACTTC.

The chain carries TRBV19 and TRBJ2-7, with a possible D match to TRBD1 (5 bases). CDR1 LNHDA and CDR2 SQIVND come from the germline V gene (reference sequence). The CDR3 covers 13 residues. The V end was cut by 5 bases, the J end by 3 bases, with 11 bases between. Here the CDR3 reads CASSARQFYEQYF. The CDR3, as DNA: TGTGCCAGTAGTGCCCGACAGTTCTACGAGCAGTACTTC.

The V gene is TRBV6-1, the J gene TRBJ1-1; 8 bases align to TRBD1. The germline V gene encodes CDR1 MNHNS and CDR2 SASEGT. The CDR3 runs to 17 residues. J lost 0 bases, V lost 7 bases, and 13 bases had no gene match. The CDR3, as DNA: TGTGCCAGCAATGAGGGTGGGACAGGCAAGTTGAACACTGAAGCTTTCTTT. Amino acids: CASNEGGTGKLNTEAFF.

The rearrangement uses TRBV6-1 and TRBJ1-5; possible D gene TRBD1, 5 bases. The V gene's germline CDR1 is MNHNS and CDR2 SASEGT. The CDR3 is 15 amino acids. V lost 9 bases, J lost 4 bases, and 19 bases lay in between. The CDR3 DNA reads TGTGCCAGTAGTCTCGTAGGGGCATGGAATCAGCCCCAGCATTTT. Its translation: CASSLVGAWNQPQHF.

Points on this clone: At one of its ends the junction is not consistent with the germline gene, which may arise from a read error. The chain employs TRBV27 and TRBJ2-1, with D possibly TRBD2 on 5 matching bases. The CDR3 runs 16 residues. The germline CDR1 and CDR2 sequences are MNHEY and SMNVEV (reference sequence). CDR3 in amino acids: CATSSATTGTYNEQFF. The DNA of the CDR3 is TGTGCCACCAGTTCTGCGACTACGGGGACCTACAATGAGCAGTTCTTC.

The V call is TRBV7-9, the J call TRBJ2-1, with TRBD1 identical over 7 bases. This CDR3 has 15 residues. With V trimmed by 5 bases and J by 5 bases, 9 bases remained unmatched. Per germline, CDR1 SEHNR and CDR2 FQNEAQ (reference sequence). The DNA for the CDR3 is TGTGCCAGCAGCCTTCGACAGGGTGGTAACAATGAGCAGTTCTTC. Encoded protein: CASSLRQGGNNEQFF.

The V call is TRBV9, the J call TRBJ2-3; D perhaps matches TRBD1 (5 bases). Per the germline V gene, CDR1 is SGDLS and CDR2 is YYNGEE. V lost 4 bases to trimming and J lost 0 bases, with 15 bases between them. The CDR3 totals 16 residues. Here the CDR3 reads CASSPPGSASTDTQYF. The CDR3 bases are TGTGCCAGCAGCCCGCCAGGGTCTGCTAGCACAGATACGCAGTATTTT.